Presented here are 27 T cell receptor beta chains from one specimen sequenced in a study of PD-L1 blockade in urothelial cancer. Time point meaning: peripheral blood 6 weeks after treatment start. Only in-frame clones appear in the TCRdb table, and some are missing; sequencing was by immunoSEQ multiplex PCR. The table includes 29,000 or so clones, under 90% detected once. The source material was PBMCs, sampled around atezolizumab (anti-PD-L1) treatment. Receptor source: a man in his 70s with urothelial cancer.

The chain carries TRBV7-2 and TRBJ2-5, with TRBD2 as a possible D gene (6 bases). The germline CDR1 and CDR2 sequences are SGHTA and FQGNSA. The CDR3 has 15 residues. V was pared by 5 bases and J by 5 bases, with 18 bases between. CDR3 sequence: CASSKTSSGFETQYF. The CDR3 DNA is TGTGCCAGCAGCAAGACTAGTAGCGGTTTCGAGACCCAGTACTTC. Full variable domain (missing parts from reference TRBV7-2 and TRBJ2-5): GAGVSQSPSNKVTEKGKDVELRCDPISGHTALYWYRQSLGQGLEFLIYFQGNSAPDKSGLPSDRFSAERTGGSVSTLTIQRTQQEDSAVYLCASSKTSSGFETQYFGPGTRLLVL.

This chain uses TRBV6-5 with TRBJ2-3; D unresolved. The germline V and J ends were trimmed by 5 bases and 0 bases, with 9 bases remaining between them. The CDR3 sequence is 14 residues long. The germline CDR1 and CDR2 sequences are MNHEY and SVGAGI. The CDR3, as DNA: TGTGCCAGCAGTCCCTCTTTGAGCACAGATACGCAGTATTTT. Residues: CASSPSLSTDTQYF.

The genes are TRBV27 and TRBJ2-5; 10 bases align to TRBD1. CDR1 MNHEY and CDR2 SMNVEV come from the germline V gene (reference sequence). The CDR3 spans 15 residues. Losses at the gene ends were 5 bases for V and 5 bases for J; bases not matched to a gene: 8. CDR3 sequence reads: CASSPGQGSFETQYF. CDR3 DNA: TGTGCCAGCAGTCCGGGACAGGGGAGTTTTGAGACCCAGTACTTC.

The chain recombines TRBV5-5 with TRBJ1-2; the match to TRBD1 covers 7 bases. Germline V gene lookup returns CDR1 SGHKS and CDR2 YYEKEE (reference sequence). The CDR3 length is 14 residues. The ends lost 4 bases at V and 2 bases at J; junction bases unmatched: 5. This CDR3 is CASSPTGLNYGYTF. CDR3 coding DNA: TGTGCCAGCAGCCCGACAGGGCTAAACTATGGCTACACCTTC. Together with reference TRBV5-5 and TRBJ1-2, the CDR3 gives the full variable domain: DAGVTQSPTHLIKTRGQQVTLRCSPISGHKSVSWYQQVLGQGPQFIFQYYEKEERGRGNFPDRFSARQFPNYSSELNVNALLLGDSALYLCASSPTGLNYGYTFGSGTRLTVV.

This clone turned up a few times. The CDR3 DNA sequence: TGCGCCAGCAGCCAAGCTTTGGCTAGCGGGAAATACGAGCAGTACTTC. Protein: CASSQALASGKYEQYF. The chain uses TRBV4-3 and TRBJ2-7; TRBD2 matches 9 bases. The V gene's germline CDR1 is LGHNA and CDR2 YSLEER. The CDR3 loop spans 16 amino acids. J was trimmed by 4 bases and V by 1 base; bases with no gene match: 8.

This chain uses TRBV11-1 with TRBJ2-7; D possibly corresponds to TRBD1 (5 bases). Per the germline V gene, CDR1 is SGHAT and CDR2 is FQDESV (reference sequence). V dropped 0 bases and J dropped 3 bases, with 15 bases sitting between them. This CDR3 has 16 residues. CDR3 coding DNA: TGTGCCAGCAGCTTAGCGTCGACAGACGCAGGCTACGAGCAGTACTTC. This gives the protein CASSLASTDAGYEQYF. Full variable domain (outside the CDR3, taken from reference TRBV11-1 and TRBJ2-7): EAEVAQSPRYKITEKSQAVAFWCDPISGHATLYWYRQILGQGPELLVQFQDESVVDDSQLPKDRFSAERLKGVDSTLKIQPAELGDSAMYLCASSLASTDAGYEQYFGPGTRLTVT.

The V and J genes are TRBV5-4 and TRBJ1-1, with 11 bases identical to TRBD1. The CDR3 is 15 residues long. Germline V gives CDR1 SGHNT, CDR2 YYREEE (reference sequence). With 4 bases clipped from V and 5 bases from J, the junction kept 7 bases outside the gene matches. CDR3 region: CASSPGTGGETEAFF. The CDR3 nucleotides read TGTGCCAGCAGCCCGGGGACAGGGGGTGAGACTGAAGCTTTCTTT.

The J gene is TRBJ2-7, the V gene TRBV23-1, with 9 bases fitting TRBD2. TRBV23-1 is filed as an ORF, its function uncertain. The CDR3 covers 17 residues. V lost 1 base to trimming and J lost 2 bases; unmatched junction nucleotides: 9. The CDR3 DNA reads as TGCGCCAGCAGTCAATGGGCGCTAGCGGGGTGTACCTACGAGCAGTACTTC. Protein product: CASSQWALAGCTYEQYF.

The V gene is TRBV4-3, the J gene TRBJ1-2; TRBD1 matches 9 bases. The V gene end was trimmed by 0 bases and the J gene end by 8 bases; junction bases not matched to a gene: 7. The CDR3 spans 15 residues. Germline V gene data show CDR1 as LGHNA and CDR2 as YSLEER. For the CDR3, the DNA is TGCGCCAGCAGCCAAGATGGGACAGGGTACGGAGGCTACACCTTC. It is translated as CASSQDGTGYGGYTF.

Note on this clone: At one end, the junction sequence differs from germline, possibly due to a read error. V usage is TRBV4-1 and J usage is TRBJ1-1; 8 bases are a match to TRBD1. Germline V CDR1 and CDR2: MGHRA, YSYEKL. This CDR3 is built from 14 residues. CDR3 coding DNA: TGCGCCAGCAGACAAGGGCGCCGGGACAGGGAAGCTTTCTTT. Translation: CASRQGRRDREAFF.

The genes are TRBV28 and TRBJ1-5; D is uncertain. The CDR3 loop spans 12 amino acids. Germline V gene data show CDR1 as MDHEN and CDR2 as SYDVKM. The germline V and J ends were trimmed by 6 bases and 1 base, with 4 bases remaining between them. The CDR3 coding sequence is TGTGCCAGCAGAATAAGCAATCAGCCCCAGCATTTT. Translating gives CASRISNQPQHF.

This rearrangement joins TRBV4-2 to TRBJ2-7; 10 nucleotides align to TRBD1. Germline V gene lookup returns CDR1 LGHNA and CDR2 YNFKEQ. Trimming at V came to 2 bases and at J to 5 bases, leaving 9 bases not matched to a gene. The length of the CDR3 is 16 residues. CDR3 in DNA: TGTGCCAGCAGCCAACGAGCCGGGACAGGGGCCAACGAGCAGTACTTC. Translation gives CASSQRAGTGANEQYF.

The rearrangement links TRBV19 to TRBJ2-3; D is possibly TRBD1 (5 bases). V was trimmed by 3 bases and J by 2 bases, leaving 12 bases between them. The germline gives CDR1 LNHDA, CDR2 SQIVND (reference sequence). The CDR3 runs 15 residues. The CDR3: CASSMLGALTDTQYF. The CDR3 DNA is TGTGCCAGTAGTATGCTAGGGGCGCTCACAGATACGCAGTATTTT. Supplemented by reference TRBV19 and TRBJ2-3, the full variable domain reads DGGITQSPKYLFRKEGQNVTLSCEQNLNHDAMYWYRQDPGQGLRLIYYSQIVNDFQKGDIAEGYSVSREKKESFPLTVTSAQKNPTAFYLCASSMLGALTDTQYFGPGTRLTVL.

This chain joins TRBV11-3 and TRBJ2-7; the D gene is possibly TRBD2 (7 bases). Germline CDR1 reads SGHNT; CDR2 reads YENEEA. V lost 5 bases, J lost 7 bases, and 12 bases lay in between. The CDR3 runs to 12 residues. The CDR3 DNA sequence: TGTGCCAGCAGCCCCGGGGGGCTTGAGCAGTACTTC. The encoded protein is CASSPGGLEQYF.

The chain links TRBV6-6 to TRBJ1-2; 7 positions match TRBD1. The CDR3 contains 11 residues. Trimming took 5 bases from V and 12 from J; bases not matched to a gene: 6. Germline V lookup: CDR1 MNHNY, CDR2 SVGAGI (reference sequence). The CDR3 DNA follows: TGTGCCAGCAGTCGGACAGGAAACCACACCTTC. This codes for CASSRTGNHTF.

This chain links TRBV19 with TRBJ1-5; a possible D gene is TRBD1 (6 bases). CDR3 size: 15 residues. Germline V CDR1 and CDR2: LNHDA, SQIVND (reference sequence). Trimming removed 6 bases from V and 0 bases from J, with 12 bases in between. As DNA, the CDR3 is TGTGCCAGTAGAAATACAGGGTTTAGCAATCAGCCCCAGCATTTT. This encodes CASRNTGFSNQPQHF.

V is TRBV5-1 and J is TRBJ2-7; 12 positions agree with TRBD1. CDR3 length equals 14 residues. Losses at the gene ends were 4 bases for V and 2 bases for J; bases not matched to a gene: 1. Germline CDR1 reads SGHRS; CDR2 reads YFSETQ. The CDR3 reads CASSRDRGPYEQYF. CDR3 nucleotide sequence: TGCGCCAGCAGCAGGGACAGGGGGCCCTACGAGCAGTACTTC.

The V and J genes are TRBV11-2 and TRBJ2-1, with 12 bases lining up with TRBD2. Germline loops: CDR1 SGHAT, CDR2 FQNNGV. CDR3 size: 16 residues. V gave up 5 bases and J gave up 8 bases; unmatched junction bases: 10. The CDR3 loop is CASSRQLAGGGDEQFF. The CDR3 DNA reads TGTGCCAGCAGCAGACAACTAGCGGGAGGAGGGGATGAGCAGTTCTTC.

The J gene is TRBJ2-1, the V gene TRBV2, with D unresolved. V shed 0 bases and J shed 8 bases, with 8 bases lying between them. This CDR3 comprises 13 residues. Germline lookup yields CDR1 SNHLY and CDR2 FYNNEI. DNA of the CDR3: TGTGCCAGCAGTGAAGCGGAGCACGATGAGCAGTTCTTC. Encoded protein: CASSEAEHDEQFF. Supplemented by reference TRBV2 and TRBJ2-1, the full variable domain reads EPEVTQTPSHQVTQMGQEVILRCVPISNHLYFYWYRQILGQKVEFLVSFYNNEISEKSEIFDDQFSVERPDGSNFTLKIRSTKLEDSAMYFCASSEAEHDEQFFGPGTRLTVL.

The chain recombines TRBV19 with TRBJ1-2; TRBD1 is a possible D gene (6 bases). CDR1 is LNHDA and CDR2 is SQIVND in the germline V gene (reference sequence). This CDR3 has 15 amino acids. Trimming pared 1 base from V and 3 bases from J, leaving 12 bases between. The CDR3 spells CASSIVGRGDYGYTF. CDR3 nucleotides: TGTGCCAGTAGTATAGTTGGCAGGGGCGACTATGGCTACACCTTC.

The chain links TRBV7-9 to TRBJ2-3; 8 positions agree with TRBD1. The CDR3 covers 15 residues. V dropped 3 bases and J dropped 2; count of bases not matched to a gene: 4. CDR1 and CDR2 from the germline V gene are SEHNR and FQNEAQ (reference sequence). CDR3 loop: CASSFLTGVTDTQYF. Here the CDR3 DNA reads TGTGCCAGCAGCTTTTTGACAGGGGTCACAGATACGCAGTATTTT.

The sample holds a few counts of this clone. The chain has TRBV5-1 and TRBJ1-2, with D maybe TRBD1 (6 bases). The ends were cut back, 5 bases at V and 6 bases at J, with 35 bases in the middle. In germline, CDR1 is SGHRS, CDR2 YFSETQ. The length of the CDR3 is 20 residues. The CDR3 protein is CASSSIDRDTSGGGKNGYTF. The CDR3 bases are TGCGCCAGCAGTTCCATTGACCGGGACACCTCGGGGGGGGGAAAAAATGGCTACACCTTC.

V is TRBV2 and J is TRBJ2-7, with D perhaps matching TRBD1 (5 bases). CDR3 length: 13 amino acids. The ends were cut back, 4 bases at V and 4 bases at J, with 11 bases in the middle. Germline CDR1 SNHLY, CDR2 FYNNEI. CDR3 residues: CASSADTVYEQYF. The DNA of the CDR3 is TGTGCCAGCAGTGCGGACACTGTTTACGAGCAGTACTTC.

The J gene is TRBJ1-3, the V gene TRBV2; D unclear. This CDR3 spans 12 amino acids. Trimming left V 2 bases short and J 4 bases short, with 3 bases between. The germline gives CDR1 SNHLY, CDR2 FYNNEI. The CDR3 reads CASSERGNTIYF. CDR3 bases: TGTGCCAGCAGTGAACGGGGAAACACCATATATTTT.

The CDR3 is CATTPPRAEQFF. The CDR3 nucleotides are TGTGCCACCACACCCCCCAGGGCCGAGCAGTTCTTC. V usage is TRBV2 and J usage is TRBJ2-1; possibly TRBD1 for D (5 bases). Trimming removed 10 bases from V and 10 bases from J, with 17 bases in between. This CDR3 is built from 12 residues. CDR1 is SNHLY and CDR2 is FYNNEI in the germline V gene.

The V and J genes are TRBV5-3 and TRBJ1-2; D is ambiguous. TRBV5-3 is placed among ORFs of uncertain function. Trimming removed 2 bases at V and 7 bases at J, with 3 bases between. CDR3 length: 10 residues. The CDR3 is CARSFRGYTF. The CDR3 coding sequence is TGTGCCAGAAGCTTTCGTGGCTACACCTTC.

This clone has just a few counts. J is TRBJ1-4 and V is TRBV29-1; D is uncertain. The CDR3 sequence is 13 residues long. The V end was cut by 7 bases, the J end by 7 bases, with 16 bases between. The germline gives CDR1 SQVTM, CDR2 ANQGSEA. The CDR3 loop is CSASQGGGEKLFF. The CDR3 region has the DNA TGCAGCGCCAGCCAAGGAGGAGGTGAAAAACTGTTTTTT.